This TCR beta chain appears in the sequencing data of a study of blood T cell repertoires in COVID-19. Germline-derived CDR1 and CDR2 are KGHSH and LQKENI. The V segment lost 4 bases and the J segment 5 bases; nucleotides outside the gene matches: 5. The CDR3 is 13 residues long. Clones were read by immunoSEQ multiplex PCR, and TCRdb kept only the in-frame ones, dropping some. Of approximately 230,000 clones listed, about 91% are singletons. The J gene is TRBJ2-7, the V gene TRBV18; 7 bases match TRBD1. The clonotype was recovered from a man at least 80 years old with acute or convalescent COVID-19. The sequencing sample was made of peripheral blood. CDR3 coding DNA: TGTGCCAGCTCACACCCTGACAGGGACGAGCAGTACTTC. Amino acids: CASSHPDRDEQYF.